This T cell receptor (beta chain) was identified in a study of T cell repertoires in cytomegalovirus infection. V gave up 0 bases and J gave up 3 bases, with 9 bases separating them. The CDR3 length is 15 residues. Germline CDR1 LNHNV, CDR2 YYDKDF (reference sequence). From the reads, TCRdb called clonotypes with MiXCR, one entry per CDR3 protein. The table shows roughly 120,000 distinct CDR3 sequences, with about 31% occurring only once. Study-wide results and limits: In two of eight donors, the top clonotype was HLA-C-restricted CMV-specific.

This clonotype was seen more than once but under ten times. Its cognate antigen is unknown. The receptor was derived from a human donor in good health (CMV status not recorded). Some clones in this sample may be carry-over from other donors' samples. The chain is built from TRBV15 and TRBJ1-5; no clear D gene. Sequenced material: CD8+ T cells from cultured PBMCs, taken from culture after CMV antigen stimulation. The CDR3 DNA is TGTGCCACCAGCAGAGATCCCGGGCTCAATCAGCCCCAGCATTTT. Translation: CATSRDPGLNQPQHF.